The next 23 T cell receptor beta chains were all read from a single sample in a study of spatial heterogeneity in lung cancer. Findings of the study overall: Counts that tracked tumor mutation counts were those of expanded intratumoral alpha and beta TCRs.

TCRdb processed the 5' RACE reads anew with MiXCR; each CDR3 protein has one entry. The sample includes over 3,000 distinct CDR3 sequences, 16% seen only once; the top ten take roughly a tenth. Their antigen targets remain unknown. The time point is: sample taken at primary tumor resection. The source material was lung tumor tissue, sampled at surgery. The receptors come from a male donor with early-stage non-small cell lung cancer.

This clonotype is deemed large (0.1 to 1%). V and J are TRBV11-2 and TRBJ1-4; no definite D call. The CDR3 is made up of 13 amino acids. Trimming removed 5 bases from V and 3 bases from J, with 7 bases in between. CDR1 SGHAT and CDR2 FQNNGV come from the germline V gene. In DNA form, the CDR3 reads TGTGCCAGCAGCCCGAGACCTAATGAAAAACTGTTTTTT. Translating gives CASSPRPNEKLFF.

Within the sample, this clonotype is medium-sized (0.01 to 0.1%). The chain couples TRBV18 to TRBJ2-7; TRBD2 matches 8 bases. Germline CDR1 KGHSH, CDR2 LQKENI. Trimming took 6 bases from V and 1 from J; bases not matched to a gene: 5. This CDR3 is 14 amino acids long. Written as DNA, the CDR3 is TGTGCCAGCTCTACTAGCGGTGGGTCCTACGAGCAGTACTTC. It specifies CASSTSGGSYEQYF.

This clonotype is termed large. CDR3 loop: CSASPEGAAYEQYF. The CDR3 coding sequence is TGCAGTGCCTCCCCCGAGGGGGCGGCCTACGAGCAGTACTTC. The V gene is TRBV20-1, the J gene TRBJ2-7, with 7 bases aligning to TRBD1. With V trimmed by 6 bases and J by 2 bases, 10 bases remained unmatched. In germline, CDR1 is DFQATT, CDR2 SNEGSKA (reference sequence). The CDR3 extends over 14 amino acids.

Within the sample, this clonotype is medium-sized. The genes are TRBV3-1 and TRBJ2-1; D is perhaps TRBD1 (5 bases). Trimming removed 0 bases from V and 15 bases from J, with 24 bases in between. The CDR3 totals 16 residues. Germline V CDR1 and CDR2: LGHDT, YNNKEL (reference sequence). The CDR3 nucleotides read TGTGCCAGCAGCCAAGAAGGGGCAGCGACCCGGAGCGTTCTGTTCTTC. It yields the protein CASSQEGAATRSVLFF.

This clonotype was observed many times. The chain joins TRBV9 to TRBJ1-2; the D gene is possibly TRBD1 (5 bases). The CDR3 has 14 residues. Per the germline V gene, CDR1 is SGDLS and CDR2 is YYNGEE. Trimming removed 4 bases at V and 8 bases at J, with 18 bases between. The CDR3 sequence: CASSFQGQGGGYTF. For the CDR3, the DNA is TGTGCCAGCAGCTTCCAAGGACAAGGCGGGGGCTACACCTTC.

This clonotype is medium-sized (0.01 to 0.1%). The V gene is TRBV2, the J gene TRBJ1-2; D possibly corresponds to TRBD1 (5 bases). Germline assignment: CDR1 SNHLY and CDR2 FYNNEI. The CDR3 runs 16 residues. Trimming shortened V by 0 bases and J by 8 bases, and 19 bases separated the two germline ends. CDR3 sequence (DNA): TGTGCCAGCAGTGAAGCGCCGACAGTAAAAAAGGGGGGCTACACCTTC. It codes for CASSEAPTVKKGGYTF.

This chain links TRBV7-8 with TRBJ2-1, with 7 bases fitting TRBD1. The CDR3 spans 15 residues. V lost 4 bases to trimming and J lost 4 bases; unmatched junction nucleotides: 7. Germline CDR1 reads SGHVS; CDR2 reads FQNEAQ. The DNA for the CDR3 is TGTGCCAGCAGCTCGAGGGACAGAACTTACAATGAGCAGTTCTTC. Translation: CASSSRDRTYNEQFF.

The table lists this clonotype with many counts. The rearrangement links TRBV6-2 or TRBV6-3 to TRBJ2-7; the D gene is possibly TRBD2 (5 bases). This CDR3 has 13 amino acids. CDR1 and CDR2 from the germline V gene are MNHEY and SVGEGT. V was trimmed by 5 bases and J by 3 bases, leaving 11 bases between them. The CDR3 DNA is TGTGCCAGCAGTGTCGGCCGGGACTACGAGCAGTACTTC. This translates into CASSVGRDYEQYF.

The chain recombines TRBV19 with TRBJ1-1; 8 nucleotides match TRBD1. CDR1 and CDR2 from the germline V gene are LNHDA and SQIVND (reference sequence). The CDR3 is made up of 13 amino acids. The junction had 5 bases not matched to a gene; V was cut back by 6 bases and J by 5 bases. The CDR3 loop is CASRPGGRTEAFF. The CDR3 DNA is TGTGCCAGTAGACCAGGGGGCAGGACTGAAGCTTTCTTT.

This clonotype ranks as medium-sized. The gene calls are TRBV7-9 and TRBJ1-2; D is unclear. CDR1 and CDR2 from the germline V gene are SEHNR and FQNEAQ (reference sequence). V gave up 2 bases and J gave up 3 bases, with 7 bases separating them. The length of the CDR3 is 13 residues. CDR3 DNA: TGTGCCAGCAGCTTACCCGCCTACTATGGCTACACCTTC. Amino acid sequence: CASSLPAYYGYTF.

This clonotype qualifies as medium-sized. V gene TRBV5-6 combines with J gene TRBJ2-1; D possibly corresponds to TRBD2 (6 bases). V dropped 4 bases and J dropped 5 bases, with 16 bases sitting between them. CDR1 and CDR2 from the germline V gene are SGHDT and YYEEEE. This CDR3 has 15 residues. The chain's CDR3 is CASSTGTPGHNEQFF. For the CDR3, the DNA is TGTGCCAGCAGCACCGGGACTCCGGGGCACAATGAGCAGTTCTTC.

V gene TRBV10-3 combines with J gene TRBJ2-7, with 9 bases aligning to TRBD1. This CDR3 has 14 amino acids. V was pared by 3 bases and J by 4 bases, with 4 bases of the junction left unmatched. In germline, CDR1 is ENHRY, CDR2 SYGVKD. The CDR3 reads CAISDVTGGYEQYF. In DNA form, the CDR3 reads TGTGCCATCAGTGACGTGACAGGGGGGTACGAGCAGTACTTC.

By its share, this clonotype is medium-sized. This sequence joins TRBV7-8 and TRBJ2-4; the match to TRBD2 covers 15 bases. The CDR3 has 18 residues. V shed 3 bases, J shed 1 base, and the junction held 4 bases outside the gene matches. Germline V gene sequence: CDR1 SGHVS, CDR2 FQNEAQ. As DNA, the CDR3 is TGTGCCAGCAGCTTCGGACTAGCGGGAGGGAGTGCCAAAAACATTCAGTACTTC. This encodes CASSFGLAGGSAKNIQYF.

By share, this clonotype counts as medium-sized (0.01 to 0.1%). The chain combines TRBV7-8 with TRBJ2-5; D is undetermined. CDR1 and CDR2 (germline): SGHVS, FQNEAQ. Trimming shortened V by 1 base and J by 5 bases, and 14 bases separated the two germline ends. The CDR3 runs to 15 residues. CDR3 sequence reads: CASSLGRSPGETQYF. The CDR3 DNA reads as TGTGCCAGCAGCTTAGGGCGGTCTCCTGGGGAGACCCAGTACTTC.

The J gene is TRBJ2-2, the V gene TRBV7-3; D is ambiguous. Germline lookup yields CDR1 SGHTA and CDR2 FQGTGA. The CDR3 has 15 residues. Trimming left V 2 bases short and J 1 base short, with 8 bases between. CDR3 DNA: TGTGCCAGCAGCTTATTTCCCGGGAACACCGGGGAGCTGTTTTTT. It yields the protein CASSLFPGNTGELFF.

This clonotype is judged medium-sized. The J gene is TRBJ1-5, the V gene TRBV10-3; the match to TRBD1 covers 8 bases. With 10 bases clipped from V and 6 bases from J, the junction kept 8 bases outside the gene matches. Per the germline V gene, CDR1 is ENHRY and CDR2 is SYGVKD. The CDR3 sequence is 13 residues long. CDR3 residues: CASSGGAGQPQHF. CDR3 DNA sequence: TGTGCCAGCTCAGGGGGCGCGGGTCAGCCCCAGCATTTT.

In its sample, this clonotype is medium-sized. The chain links TRBV5-1 to TRBJ2-6; 9 bases line up with TRBD1. From germline, CDR1 is SGHRS and CDR2 YFSETQ. This CDR3 is built from 17 residues. V was pared by 5 bases and J by 1 base, with 7 bases of the junction left unmatched. In DNA, the CDR3 is TGCGCCAGCAGTCCAAGGACAGGGGAATCTGGGGCCAACGTCCTGACTTTC. It yields the protein CASSPRTGESGANVLTF.

This clonotype was counted at least ten times. This sequence joins TRBV5-4 and TRBJ1-4; 11 nucleotides match TRBD1. Per the germline V gene, CDR1 is SGHNT and CDR2 is YYREEE (reference sequence). This CDR3 comprises 17 residues. Trimming cost V 4 bases and J 4 bases; bases outside gene matches: 9. CDR3 bases: TGTGCCAGCAGCGGCGGGACAGGGGGGTCCCTTAATGAAAAACTGTTTTTT. Its protein product is CASSGGTGGSLNEKLFF.

This clonotype rates as large. The CDR3 nucleotides are TGTGCCAGCAGTTTATCCACGAGCGGGGCCTCCTACAATGAGCAGTTCTTC. The encoded protein is CASSLSTSGASYNEQFF. J is TRBJ2-1 and V is TRBV28; 7 nucleotides align to TRBD2. The V gene's germline CDR1 is MDHEN and CDR2 SYDVKM. J gave up 0 bases and V 1 base, and 6 bases lay outside the gene matches. The CDR3 has 17 residues.

The chain joins TRBV20-1 to TRBJ2-5; 7 bases are a match to TRBD1. The germline V gene encodes CDR1 DFQATT and CDR2 SNEGSKA (reference sequence). The CDR3 spans 15 residues. Trimming cost V 0 bases and J 5 bases; bases outside gene matches: 9. The CDR3 DNA is TGCAGTGCTAGAGACTACGGACAGGTCTTGGAGACCCAGTACTTC. This translates into CSARDYGQVLETQYF.

The J gene is TRBJ2-5, the V gene TRBV6-6; 9 nucleotides agree with TRBD2. The CDR3 contains 17 residues. The junction had 13 bases not matched to a gene; V was cut back by 5 bases and J by 3 bases. Germline CDR1 reads MNHNY; CDR2 reads SVGAGI (reference sequence). As DNA, the CDR3 is TGTGCCAGCAGTACAAGACTAGCGGCAAGGGAAAAAGAGACCCAGTACTTC. Translation: CASSTRLAAREKETQYF.

The sample holds a few counts of this clonotype. The chain joins TRBV28 to TRBJ1-5; 8 bases map to TRBD1. J lost 2 bases, V lost 5 bases, and 8 bases had no gene match. This CDR3 contains 16 residues. The germline V gene encodes CDR1 MDHEN and CDR2 SYDVKM. CDR3 nucleotides: TGTGCCAGCAGTCAGCGGACAGGGTCGGGCAATCAGCCCCAGCATTTT. Residues: CASSQRTGSGNQPQHF.

This clonotype was counted once. V usage is TRBV18 and J usage is TRBJ1-1; 8 nucleotides agree with TRBD1. The germline V gene encodes CDR1 KGHSH and CDR2 LQKENI. With 5 bases clipped from V and 4 bases from J, the junction kept 6 bases outside the gene matches. The CDR3 length is 14 residues. CDR3 DNA: TGTGCCAGCTCAAACGTTGGACAGGGCACTGAAGCTTTCTTT. As protein: CASSNVGQGTEAFF.